The TCR beta chain under discussion was sequenced for a study of PD-1 blockade in classical Hodgkin lymphoma. TCRdb's copy holds only in-frame clones and misses some; the assay was immunoSEQ multiplex PCR. Here the sample spans about 20,000 clones, around 75% being singletons. There was relapse after autologous stem cell transplantation in every patient, and there was variation in brentuximab vedotin exposure. The trim removed 3 bases at V and 4 bases at J, leaving 5 bases unmatched. Germline loops: CDR1 KGHSH, CDR2 LQKENI. The CDR3 length is 14 residues. The sequence was obtained from a human donor with classical Hodgkin lymphoma. This rearrangement joins TRBV18 to TRBJ2-7, with TRBD1 matching over 8 bases. The sequencing used peripheral blood mononuclear cells (PBMCs), collected at baseline. The CDR3 DNA reads as TGTGCCAGCTCACCGAGAGACAGGGGTTACGAGCAGTACTTC. Protein product: CASSPRDRGYEQYF.